This TCR beta chain is drawn from a study of T-cell reconstitution after alpha-beta-depleted transplantation in children. For TCRbeta, the library was prepared with unique molecular identifiers. TCRdb passed the PCR reads through MiXCR, listing each CDR3 protein once. Found here are hundreds of thousands of distinct CDR3 sequences, about 30% of them singletons; the top ten hold 2% to 3%. This clonotype was picked up a small number of times. The CDR3 contains 17 residues. The germline CDR1 and CDR2 sequences are MNHEY and SVGAGI. V was pared by 6 bases and J by 2 bases, with 6 bases of the junction left unmatched.

This TCR derives from a human donor who donated a stem cell graft to a child with aplastic anemia. The specimen was PBMCs from the stem cell graft donor, collected from the stem cell graft. V gene TRBV6-5 combines with J gene TRBJ2-1; 14 bases map to TRBD2. The CDR3: CASSPRLAGGPYNEQFF. The CDR3 DNA reads TGTGCCAGCAGCCCCAGACTAGCGGGAGGGCCCTACAATGAGCAGTTCTTC.